The 22 T cell receptor beta chains presented below share a single source sample, sequenced in a study of molecular identifiers for immune sequencing clone quantification. TCRdb reprocessed the PCR reads with MiXCR, giving one entry per CDR3 protein. The repertoire has tens of thousands of distinct CDR3 sequences, less than 20% of them found once; the top ten carry over 6%. The material sequenced was naive CD8+ T cells from blood, with Jurkat cell RNA spiked in. Subset specified: FACS-sorted CD8+CD4-CCR7+CD45RA+ naive T cells. The source of these receptors is a human donor in good health. Some libraries in this study had Jurkat cell RNA spiked in.

The sample holds many counts of this clonotype. V usage is TRBV14 and J usage is TRBJ2-7; 8 bases fit TRBD2. CDR1 and CDR2 from the germline V gene are SGHDN and FVKESK. The CDR3 consists of 19 residues. J lost 3 bases, V lost 0 bases, and 16 bases had no gene match. The CDR3 bases are TGTGCCAGCAGCCAAGATCCCCCAGCGGGGGATGGCCAGGTCTACGAGCAGTACTTC. Its translation: CASSQDPPAGDGQVYEQYF.

This clonotype has at least ten counts. V usage is TRBV11-2 and J usage is TRBJ2-3; 8 positions agree with TRBD2. Germline CDR1 SGHAT, CDR2 FQNNGV. The length of the CDR3 is 15 residues. V trimming: 4 bases; J trimming: 6 bases; junction bases outside the gene matches: 9. CDR3: CASSSRGGRSDTQYF. The DNA of the CDR3 is TGTGCCAGCAGCTCCCGGGGCGGGAGGTCCGATACGCAGTATTTT.

This clonotype was seen repeatedly, ten times or more. V usage is TRBV12-3 or TRBV12-4 and J usage is TRBJ2-1; D unclear. The CDR3 spans 12 residues. Deletions cut 1 base from V and 9 bases from J, with 7 bases between. The DNA of the CDR3 is TGTGCCAGCAGTTTAGTAGTGGTTGAGCAGTTCTTC. It codes for CASSLVVVEQFF.

This clonotype was detected only a few times. CDR3 bases: TGTGCCACCAGTGGCGGGGACATTATATACAATGAGCAGTTCTTC. Translating gives CATSGGDIIYNEQFF. This chain uses TRBV24-1 with TRBJ2-1; D is tentatively TRBD1 or TRBD2 (6 bases each). There are 15 residues in the CDR3. V was shortened by 5 bases and J by 4 bases, with 14 bases between the two germline ends. Germline V gene sequence: CDR1 KGHDR, CDR2 SFDVKD.

This clonotype was seen many times. V and J are TRBV15 and TRBJ2-1; 8 bases are a match to TRBD2. The CDR3 extends over 15 amino acids. With 5 bases clipped from V and 7 bases from J, the junction kept 10 bases outside the gene matches. In germline, CDR1 is LNHNV, CDR2 YYDKDF (reference sequence). CDR3 coding DNA: TGTGCCACCAGCCTCTGGGCGGGAGGTAATAATGAGCAGTTCTTC. The encoded protein is CATSLWAGGNNEQFF.

In this sample, this clonotype turned up many times. The V and J genes are TRBV20-1 and TRBJ2-7, with no clear D. CDR3 size: 11 residues. The V end lost 6 bases, the J end lost 7 bases, and 13 bases lay between the germline ends. Germline assignment: CDR1 DFQATT and CDR2 SNEGSKA (reference sequence). Here the CDR3 DNA reads TGCAGTGCCCTTCACTTGGGTGAGCAGTACTTC. Translated, it gives CSALHLGEQYF.

This clonotype was seen at least ten times. V is TRBV4-3 and J is TRBJ2-7; D possibly corresponds to TRBD1 (5 bases). CDR3 size: 15 residues. CDR1 is LGHNA and CDR2 is YSLEER in the germline V gene. Trimming removed 0 bases at V and 3 bases at J, with 12 bases between. This CDR3 reads CASSQDSQGSYEQYF. CDR3 sequence (DNA): TGCGCCAGCAGCCAAGATTCCCAGGGCAGCTACGAGCAGTACTTC.

This clonotype has a count of ten or more. Its ends do not fully match the called genes, so a read error is possible. The chain employs TRBV7-7 and TRBJ2-1; D is perhaps TRBD2 (6 bases). CDR3 size: 15 residues. Germline loops: CDR1 SSHAT, CDR2 FNYEAQ (reference sequence). The CDR3 DNA sequence: TGTGCTAGCAGCCCATGGAGGGCCATCTACAATGAGCAGTTCTTC. Its translation is CASSPWRAIYNEQFF.

This clonotype was recorded at least ten times. V gene TRBV11-2 combines with J gene TRBJ1-2; TRBD1 might be the D (5 bases). CDR1 and CDR2 from the germline V gene are SGHAT and FQNNGV. This CDR3 is built from 15 residues. V lost 0 bases and J 2 bases, leaving 10 bases between the germline ends. The CDR3: CASSLEKGPNYGYTF. The CDR3 DNA is TGTGCCAGCAGCTTAGAAAAGGGGCCAAACTATGGCTACACCTTC.

Note on this clonotype: This may be a read error, as it is one base from a much larger clone. The conserved final phenylalanine or tryptophan is absent from the CDR3, which likely points to a read error. V usage is TRBV28 and J usage is TRBJ1-1; D gene ambiguous. The ends were cut back, 8 bases at V and 7 bases at J, with 20 bases in the middle. CDR3 length: 14 amino acids. The V gene's germline CDR1 is MDHEN and CDR2 SYDVKM. CDR3 DNA: TGTGCCAGCGTCCCCGCAGCCCCGGCTGATGAAGCTTTCCTT. Translating it yields CASVPAAPADEAFL.

This clonotype was observed at least ten times. This chain joins TRBV6-5 and TRBJ2-1; 8 positions agree with TRBD1. The CDR3 runs to 16 residues. With V trimmed by 6 bases and J by 7 bases, 14 bases remained unmatched. Germline lookup yields CDR1 MNHEY and CDR2 SVGAGI. CDR3: CASSLGTGGVFNEQFF. The CDR3 bases are TGTGCCAGCAGCCTCGGGACAGGAGGCGTTTTTAATGAGCAGTTCTTC.

This clonotype occurred many times. The chain employs TRBV4-3 and TRBJ2-2; D unclear. The V gene lost 5 bases and the J gene lost 7 bases, with 11 bases spanning the gap. The CDR3 runs 13 residues. CDR1 and CDR2 (germline): LGHNA, YSLEER. The CDR3 spells CASSTYGGGELFF. The CDR3 bases are TGCGCCAGCAGCACTTACGGCGGCGGGGAGCTGTTTTTT.

This clonotype was counted many times. The J gene is TRBJ2-1, the V gene TRBV9, with TRBD1 identical over 9 bases. The CDR3 extends over 14 amino acids. V dropped 6 bases and J dropped 7; count of bases not matched to a gene: 8. CDR1 is SGDLS, CDR2 YYNGEE, per germline. The CDR3 coding sequence is TGTGCCAGCACCGTCGGGACAGGGTTTAATGAGCAGTTCTTC. It yields the protein CASTVGTGFNEQFF.

This clonotype was detected many times. This chain joins TRBV29-1 and TRBJ2-1; 7 bases are a match to TRBD2. Germline values: CDR1 SQVTM, CDR2 ANQGSEA. The CDR3 has 13 residues. V shed 7 bases, J shed 9 bases, and the junction held 12 bases outside the gene matches. CDR3 residues: CSAAPGTKGEQFF. The CDR3 bases are TGCAGCGCAGCCCCCGGGACTAAGGGTGAGCAGTTCTTC.

This clonotype was seen many times. CDR3 region: CASSPGLAGPQGEQYF. CDR3 DNA sequence: TGTGCCAGCAGCCCGGGACTAGCGGGGCCCCAGGGCGAGCAGTACTTC. This chain uses TRBV7-6 with TRBJ2-7; 13 nucleotides agree with TRBD2. Germline CDR1 and CDR2: SGHVS and FNYEAQ. This CDR3 comprises 16 residues. The trim removed 5 bases at V and 6 bases at J, leaving 10 bases unmatched.

This clonotype was counted at least ten times. The V and J genes are TRBV12-3 or TRBV12-4 and TRBJ2-3; D is possibly TRBD1 (5 bases). V lost 9 bases to trimming and J lost 4 bases, with 8 bases between them. CDR3 length: 11 residues. The CDR3 DNA is TGTGCCAGTACAGGATCAGATACGCAGTATTTT. Translated: CASTGSDTQYF.

The CDR3 spells CASSLGGPGQDFF. The CDR3 DNA reads as TGTGCCAGCAGCTTAGGAGGACCGGGACAGGACTTCTTC. The rearrangement uses TRBV7-6 and TRBJ2-1; 8 nucleotides agree with TRBD1. Germline CDR1 and CDR2: SGHVS and FNYEAQ. V dropped 1 base and J dropped 16; count of bases not matched to a gene: 9. The CDR3 extends over 13 amino acids.

The gene calls are TRBV19 and TRBJ1-1, with D tentatively TRBD1 (5 bases). The germline V gene encodes CDR1 LNHDA and CDR2 SQIVND (reference sequence). This CDR3 has 12 residues. V lost 5 bases, J lost 8 bases, and 12 bases lay in between. The CDR3 here is CASSGTMEEAFF. The CDR3 nucleotides are TGTGCCAGTAGTGGGACGATGGAGGAAGCTTTCTTT.

This sequence joins TRBV4-3 and TRBJ2-1, with 10 bases identical to TRBD2. Germline-derived CDR1 and CDR2 are LGHNA and YSLEER. J lost 4 bases, V lost 5 bases, and 8 bases had no gene match. The CDR3 is made up of 16 amino acids. The CDR3 DNA sequence: TGCGCCAGCAGCGGGTCCGGGACTAGCGTTTACAATGAGCAGTTCTTC. Translated, it gives CASSGSGTSVYNEQFF.

Turning to this clonotype: Lacking the conserved final phenylalanine or tryptophan, this CDR3 likely reflects a read error. No DNA is shown, since the ends of the CDR3 on it are uncertain; the CDR3 is the one TCRdb lists. The chain combines TRBV29-1 with TRBJ2-2. CDR1 is SQVTM, CDR2 ANQGSEA, per germline. The CDR3 has 12 residues if both end residues are counted. The CDR3 is CSVAVGTGELVV.

This clonotype was observed at least ten times. The V call is TRBV5-1, the J call TRBJ2-7; a possible D gene is TRBD2 (5 bases). Between the trimmed V and J ends, which lost 7 bases and 5 bases, there was a span of 10 bases. Germline lookup yields CDR1 SGHRS and CDR2 YFSETQ. The CDR3 totals 11 residues. CDR3: CASRDLDEQYF. CDR3 DNA: TGCGCCAGCCGGGATCTGGACGAGCAGTACTTC.

In its sample, this clonotype was seen many times. The V and J genes are TRBV20-1 and TRBJ2-7; D may be TRBD2 (5 bases). The CDR3 contains 12 residues. Looked up from germline, CDR1 is DFQATT and CDR2 is SNEGSKA (reference sequence). The V end lost 1 base, the J end lost 1 base, and 5 bases lay between the germline ends. This CDR3 reads CSARAGSYEQYF. The CDR3 coding sequence is TGCAGTGCTAGAGCGGGGTCCTACGAGCAGTACTTC.